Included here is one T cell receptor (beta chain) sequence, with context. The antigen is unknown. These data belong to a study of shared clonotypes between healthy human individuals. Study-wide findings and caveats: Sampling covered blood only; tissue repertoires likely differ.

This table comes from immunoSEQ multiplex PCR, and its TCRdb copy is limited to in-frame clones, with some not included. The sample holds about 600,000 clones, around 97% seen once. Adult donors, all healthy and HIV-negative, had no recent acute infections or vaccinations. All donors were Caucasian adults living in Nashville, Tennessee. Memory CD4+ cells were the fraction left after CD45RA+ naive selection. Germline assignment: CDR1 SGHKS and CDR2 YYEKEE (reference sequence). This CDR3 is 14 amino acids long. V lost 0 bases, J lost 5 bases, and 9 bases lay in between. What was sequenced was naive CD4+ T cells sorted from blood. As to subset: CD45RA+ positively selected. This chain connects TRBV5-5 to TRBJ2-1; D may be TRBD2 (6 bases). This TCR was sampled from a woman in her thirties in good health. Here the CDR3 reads CASSLGGGDNEQFF. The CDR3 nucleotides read TGTGCCAGCAGCTTGGGTGGAGGGGACAATGAGCAGTTCTTC. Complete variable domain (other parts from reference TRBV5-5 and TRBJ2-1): DAGVTQSPTHLIKTRGQQVTLRCSPISGHKSVSWYQQVLGQGPQFIFQYYEKEERGRGNFPDRFSARQFPNYSSELNVNALLLGDSALYLCASSLGGGDNEQFFGPGTRLTVL.